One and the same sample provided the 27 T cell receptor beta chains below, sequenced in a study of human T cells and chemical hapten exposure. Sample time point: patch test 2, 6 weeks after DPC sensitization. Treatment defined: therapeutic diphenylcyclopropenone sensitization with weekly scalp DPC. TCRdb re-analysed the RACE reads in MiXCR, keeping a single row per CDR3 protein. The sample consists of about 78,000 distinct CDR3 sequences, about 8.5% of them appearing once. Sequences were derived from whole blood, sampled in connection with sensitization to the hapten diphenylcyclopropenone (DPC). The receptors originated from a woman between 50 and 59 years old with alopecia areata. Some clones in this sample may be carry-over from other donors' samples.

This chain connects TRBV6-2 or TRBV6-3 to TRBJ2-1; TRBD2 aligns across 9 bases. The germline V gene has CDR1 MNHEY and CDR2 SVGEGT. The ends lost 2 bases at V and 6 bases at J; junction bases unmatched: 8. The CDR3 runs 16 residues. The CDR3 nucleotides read TGTGCCAGCAGTTACGCGGGAGGGACGTCCGGCAATGAGCAGTTCTTC. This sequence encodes CASSYAGGTSGNEQFF.

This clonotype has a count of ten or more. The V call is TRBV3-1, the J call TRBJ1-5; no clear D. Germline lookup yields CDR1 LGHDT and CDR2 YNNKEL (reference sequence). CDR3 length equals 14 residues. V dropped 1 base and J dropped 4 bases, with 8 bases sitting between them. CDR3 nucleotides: TGTGCCAGCAGCCAAGGACCGACAAATCAGCCCCAGCATTTT. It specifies CASSQGPTNQPQHF. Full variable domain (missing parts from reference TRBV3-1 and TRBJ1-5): DTAVSQTPKYLVTQMGNDKSIKCEQNLGHDTMYWYKQDSKKFLKIMFSYNNKELIINETVPNRFSPKSPDKAHLNLHINSLELGDSAVYFCASSQGPTNQPQHFGDGTRLSIL.

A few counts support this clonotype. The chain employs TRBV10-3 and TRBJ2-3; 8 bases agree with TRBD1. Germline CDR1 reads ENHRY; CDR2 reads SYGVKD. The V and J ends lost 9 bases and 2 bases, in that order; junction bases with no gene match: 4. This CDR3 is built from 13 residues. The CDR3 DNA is TGTGCCATGACAGGGGCCCTCACAGATACGCAGTATTTT. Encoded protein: CAMTGALTDTQYF.

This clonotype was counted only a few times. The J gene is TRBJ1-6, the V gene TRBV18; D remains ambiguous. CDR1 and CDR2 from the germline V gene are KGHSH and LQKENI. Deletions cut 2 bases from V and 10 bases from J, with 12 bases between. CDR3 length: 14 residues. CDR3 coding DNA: TGTGCCAGCTCACCAGAGGGTTTCGGGTCACCCCTCCACTTT. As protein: CASSPEGFGSPLHF. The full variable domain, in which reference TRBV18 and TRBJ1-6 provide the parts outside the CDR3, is NAGVMQNPRHLVRRRGQEARLRCSPMKGHSHVYWYRQLPEEGLKFMVYLQKENIIDESGMPKERFSAEFPKEGPSILRIQQVVRGDSAAYFCASSPEGFGSPLHFGNGTRLTVT.

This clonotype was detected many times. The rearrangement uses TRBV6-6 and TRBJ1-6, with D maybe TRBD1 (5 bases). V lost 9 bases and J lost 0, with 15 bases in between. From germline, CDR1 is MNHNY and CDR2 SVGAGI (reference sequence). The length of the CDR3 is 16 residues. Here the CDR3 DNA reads TGTGCCAGTCTGGGTCAGGGAAGCTCCTATAATTCACCCCTCCACTTT. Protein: CASLGQGSSYNSPLHF.

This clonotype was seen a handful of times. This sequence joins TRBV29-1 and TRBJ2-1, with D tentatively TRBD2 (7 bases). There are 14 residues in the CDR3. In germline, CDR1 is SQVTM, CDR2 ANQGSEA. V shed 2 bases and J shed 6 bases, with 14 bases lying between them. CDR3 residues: CSVERGRGGNEQFF. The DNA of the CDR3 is TGCAGCGTTGAAAGGGGAAGGGGGGGCAATGAGCAGTTCTTC.

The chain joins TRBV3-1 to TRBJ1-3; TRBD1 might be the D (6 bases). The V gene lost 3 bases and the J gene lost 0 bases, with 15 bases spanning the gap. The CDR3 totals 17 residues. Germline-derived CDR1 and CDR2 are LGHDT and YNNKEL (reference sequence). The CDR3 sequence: CASSHVRGHFSGNTIYF. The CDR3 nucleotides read TGTGCCAGCAGCCATGTAAGGGGACACTTCTCTGGAAACACCATATATTTT.

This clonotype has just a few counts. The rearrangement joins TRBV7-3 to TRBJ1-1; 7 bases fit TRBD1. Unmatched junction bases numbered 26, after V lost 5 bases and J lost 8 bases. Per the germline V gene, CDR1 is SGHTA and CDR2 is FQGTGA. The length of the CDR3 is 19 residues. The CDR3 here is CASSPAPSGQLPRMVEAFF. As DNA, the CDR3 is TGTGCCAGCAGCCCAGCCCCGTCGGGACAGCTACCTCGAATGGTAGAAGCTTTCTTT.

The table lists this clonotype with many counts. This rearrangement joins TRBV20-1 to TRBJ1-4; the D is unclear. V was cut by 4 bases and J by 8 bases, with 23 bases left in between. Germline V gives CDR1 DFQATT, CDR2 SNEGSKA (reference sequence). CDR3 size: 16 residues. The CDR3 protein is CSATPTGGPRREKLFF. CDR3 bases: TGCAGTGCTACCCCGACTGGAGGCCCACGGCGGGAAAAACTGTTTTTT.

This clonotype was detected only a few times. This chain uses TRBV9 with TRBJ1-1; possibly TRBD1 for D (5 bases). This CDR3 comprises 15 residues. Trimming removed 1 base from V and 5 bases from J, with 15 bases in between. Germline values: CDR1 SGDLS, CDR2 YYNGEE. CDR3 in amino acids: CASSVSPGFGTEAFF. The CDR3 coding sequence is TGTGCCAGCAGCGTATCCCCAGGGTTTGGGACTGAAGCTTTCTTT.

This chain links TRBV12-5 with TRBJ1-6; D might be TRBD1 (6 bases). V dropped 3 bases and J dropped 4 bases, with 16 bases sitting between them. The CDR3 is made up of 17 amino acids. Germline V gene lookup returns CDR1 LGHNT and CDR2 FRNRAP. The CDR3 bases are TGTGCTAGTGGTTTCCGCAACGACAGGATATATAATTCACCCCTCCACTTT. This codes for CASGFRNDRIYNSPLHF.

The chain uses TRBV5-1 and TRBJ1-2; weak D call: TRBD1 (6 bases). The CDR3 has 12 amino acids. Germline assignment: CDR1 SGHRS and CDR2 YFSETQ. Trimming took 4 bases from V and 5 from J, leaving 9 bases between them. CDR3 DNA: TGCGCCAGCAGCCTAGGACAGTATGGCTACACCTTC. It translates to CASSLGQYGYTF.

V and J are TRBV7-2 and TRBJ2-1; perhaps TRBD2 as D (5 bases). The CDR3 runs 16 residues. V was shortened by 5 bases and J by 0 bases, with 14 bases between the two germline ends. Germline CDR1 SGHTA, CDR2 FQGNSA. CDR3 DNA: TGTGCCAGCAGCCCCCGCGGGTCTTACTCCTACAATGAGCAGTTCTTC. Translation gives CASSPRGSYSYNEQFF.

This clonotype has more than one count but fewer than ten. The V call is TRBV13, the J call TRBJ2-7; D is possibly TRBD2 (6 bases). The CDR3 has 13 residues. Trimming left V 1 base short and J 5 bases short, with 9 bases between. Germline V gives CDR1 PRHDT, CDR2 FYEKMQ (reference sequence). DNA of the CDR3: TGTGCCAGCAGCTTAGCGTGGAGGGACGAGCAGTACTTC. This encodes CASSLAWRDEQYF.

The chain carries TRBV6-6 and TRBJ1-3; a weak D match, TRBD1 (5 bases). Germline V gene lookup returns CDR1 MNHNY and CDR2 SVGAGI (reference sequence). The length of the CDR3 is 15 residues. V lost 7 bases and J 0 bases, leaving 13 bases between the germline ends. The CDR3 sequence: CASTRDSSSGNTIYF. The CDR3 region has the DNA TGTGCCAGCACCCGGGACTCGAGCTCTGGAAACACCATATATTTT.

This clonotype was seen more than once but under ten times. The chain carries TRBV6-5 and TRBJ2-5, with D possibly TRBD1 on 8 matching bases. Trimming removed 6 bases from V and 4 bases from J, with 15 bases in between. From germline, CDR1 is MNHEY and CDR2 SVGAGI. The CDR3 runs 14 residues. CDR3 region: CASRYRGGSETQYF. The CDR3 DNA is TGTGCCAGCAGATACAGGGGGGGATCAGAGACCCAGTACTTC.

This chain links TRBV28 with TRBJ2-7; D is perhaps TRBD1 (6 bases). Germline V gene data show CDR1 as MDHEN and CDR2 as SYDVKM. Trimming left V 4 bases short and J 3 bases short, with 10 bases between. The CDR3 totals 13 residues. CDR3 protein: CASSSVQGYEQYF. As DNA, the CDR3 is TGTGCCAGCAGTTCTGTACAGGGCTACGAGCAGTACTTC.

The CDR3 loop reads CASRSPSKAGTYEKLFF. CDR3 nucleotides: TGTGCCAGCAGATCGCCATCAAAGGCAGGGACTTATGAAAAACTGTTTTTT. The rearrangement links TRBV27 to TRBJ1-4, with D perhaps TRBD1 (5 bases). The germline V and J ends were trimmed by 6 bases and 6 bases, with 23 bases remaining between them. The CDR3 is 17 amino acids. Germline V lookup: CDR1 MNHEY, CDR2 SMNVEV (reference sequence).

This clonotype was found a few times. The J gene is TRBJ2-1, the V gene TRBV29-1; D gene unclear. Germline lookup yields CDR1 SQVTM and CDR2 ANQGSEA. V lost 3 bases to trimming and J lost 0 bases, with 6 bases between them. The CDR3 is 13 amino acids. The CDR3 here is CSVDDYSYNEQFF. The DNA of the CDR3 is TGCAGCGTTGATGATTACTCCTACAATGAGCAGTTCTTC.

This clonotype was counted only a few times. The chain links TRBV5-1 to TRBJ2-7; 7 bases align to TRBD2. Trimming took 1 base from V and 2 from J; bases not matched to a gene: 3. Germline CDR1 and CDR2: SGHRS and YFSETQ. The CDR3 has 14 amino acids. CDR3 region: CASSLSSGAYEQYF. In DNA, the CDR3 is TGCGCCAGCAGCTTGTCTAGCGGAGCCTACGAGCAGTACTTC.

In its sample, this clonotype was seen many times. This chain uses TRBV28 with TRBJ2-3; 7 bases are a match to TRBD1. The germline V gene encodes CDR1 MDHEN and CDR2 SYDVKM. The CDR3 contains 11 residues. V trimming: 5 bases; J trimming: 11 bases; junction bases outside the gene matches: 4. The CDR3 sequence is CASSETGRQYF. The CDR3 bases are TGTGCCAGCAGTGAGACAGGGAGGCAGTATTTT.

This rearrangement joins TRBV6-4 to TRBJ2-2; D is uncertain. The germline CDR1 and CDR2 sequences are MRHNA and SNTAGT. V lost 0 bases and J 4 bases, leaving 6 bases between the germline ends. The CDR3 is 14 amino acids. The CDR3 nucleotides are TGTGCCAGCAGTGACTCCCCGAGCACCGGGGAGCTGTTTTTT. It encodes CASSDSPSTGELFF.

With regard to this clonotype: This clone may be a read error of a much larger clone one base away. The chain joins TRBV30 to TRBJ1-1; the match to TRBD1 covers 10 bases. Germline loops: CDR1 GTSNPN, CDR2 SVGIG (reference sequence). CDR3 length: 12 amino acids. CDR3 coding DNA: TGTGCCTTGGACAGGGGGGACACTGAAGCTTCCTTT. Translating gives CALDRGDTEASF.

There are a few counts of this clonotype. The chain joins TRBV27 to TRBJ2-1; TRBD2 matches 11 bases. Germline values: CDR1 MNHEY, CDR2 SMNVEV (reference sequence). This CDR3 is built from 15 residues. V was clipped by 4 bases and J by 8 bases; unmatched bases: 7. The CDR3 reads CASSYTSGSVDEQFF. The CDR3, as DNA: TGTGCCAGCAGTTATACTAGCGGGAGTGTCGATGAGCAGTTCTTC.

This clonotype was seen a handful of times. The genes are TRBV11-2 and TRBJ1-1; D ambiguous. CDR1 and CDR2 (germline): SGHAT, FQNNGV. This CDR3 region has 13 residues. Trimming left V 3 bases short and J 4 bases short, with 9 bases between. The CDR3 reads CASSFGGVTEAFF. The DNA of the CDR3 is TGTGCCAGCAGCTTCGGCGGTGTCACTGAAGCTTTCTTT.

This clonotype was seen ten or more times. The DNA of the CDR3 is TGTGCCAGCAGCGCCTCCTTCTCCCGCGGCACAGATACGCAGTATTTT. Its translation is CASSASFSRGTDTQYF. The V gene is TRBV7-6, the J gene TRBJ2-3; no reliable D call. Trimming pared 5 bases from V and 1 base from J, leaving 16 bases between. This CDR3 is built from 16 residues. Germline V gives CDR1 SGHVS, CDR2 FNYEAQ.

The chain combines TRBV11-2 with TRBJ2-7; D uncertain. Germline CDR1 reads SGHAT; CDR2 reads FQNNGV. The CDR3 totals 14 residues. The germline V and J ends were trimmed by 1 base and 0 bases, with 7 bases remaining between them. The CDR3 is CASSLVWSSYEQYF. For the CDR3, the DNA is TGTGCCAGCAGCTTAGTGTGGAGCTCCTACGAGCAGTACTTC.